Presented here are 26 T cell receptor beta chains from one specimen sequenced in a study of beta chain features in type 1 diabetes listed by TCRdb under 2018. Their specific antigens are unknown. The library was generated by the immunoSEQ multiplex PCR assay. All of the isolated RNA was reverse transcribed with the High Capacity cDNA Reverse Transcription Kit, so expressed TCRB transcripts were sequenced. TCRdb stores this immuneACCESS table with in-frame sequences only. Part of the clones is absent; in the studies checked, under half of the shortfall reflects unresolved V genes, and no reason is known for the rest. This sample is represented by roughly 260,000 clones; under 13% of them were singletons. Of the sample, approximately 0.017% falls within the top ten clones. What the research found in general, with its limitations: A moderate but significant shortening of TCRB CDR3 length was observed in type 1 diabetes patients in all four CD4+ subsets.

The sequenced sample was naive CD4+ T cells from blood. The cell subset or site label on this specimen signifies: true naive CD4+ T cells. Receptors originate from a man aged 25-45 years with type 1 diabetes.

This clone has a handful of counts. The chain recombines TRBV28 with TRBJ1-2, with D perhaps TRBD1 (5 bases). V was trimmed by 6 bases and J by 5 bases, leaving 10 bases between them. The CDR3 is 12 residues long. CDR1 and CDR2 from the germline V gene are MDHEN and SYDVKM. Written as DNA, the CDR3 is TGTGCCAGCAGAGACAGTCCGTATGGCTACACCTTC. Translating it yields CASRDSPYGYTF.

The V gene is TRBV30, the J gene TRBJ1-2, with D perhaps TRBD1 (5 bases). This CDR3 region has 13 residues. The V end was cut by 5 bases, the J end by 7 bases, with 17 bases between. Germline V gives CDR1 GTSNPN, CDR2 SVGIG (reference sequence). The CDR3 loop is CAWGDFPGSGYTF. The CDR3 nucleotides are TGTGCCTGGGGGGACTTCCCAGGGAGTGGCTACACCTTC.

This clone has more than one count but fewer than ten. The rearrangement uses TRBV7-9 and TRBJ1-6, with 12 nucleotides matching TRBD1. This CDR3 has 15 residues. Trimming took 5 bases from V and 10 from J; bases not matched to a gene: 6. The germline CDR1 and CDR2 sequences are SEHNR and FQNEAQ (reference sequence). In nucleotides, the CDR3 is TGTGCCAGCAGCCCATTGGGACAGGGGGCATCACCCCTCCACTTT. As protein: CASSPLGQGASPLHF. The variable domain in full, with the rest retrieved from reference TRBV7-9 and TRBJ1-6, is DTGVSQNPRHKITKRGQNVTFRCDPISEHNRLYWYRQTLGQGPEFLTYFQNEAQLEKSRLLSDRFSAERPKGSFSTLEIQRTEQGDSAMYLCASSPLGQGASPLHFGNGTRLTVT.

The chain carries TRBV28 and TRBJ2-5; no clear D gene. The ends were cut back, 3 bases at V and 2 bases at J, with 13 bases in the middle. The CDR3 runs 15 residues. Germline loops: CDR1 MDHEN, CDR2 SYDVKM. The DNA for the CDR3 is TGTGCCAGCAGTTTCCATGGGCAGTTACAAGAGACCCAGTACTTC. Encoded protein: CASSFHGQLQETQYF.

The chain links TRBV11-1 to TRBJ1-6, with D possibly TRBD1 on 5 matching bases. The CDR3 loop spans 15 amino acids. V was clipped by 5 bases and J by 5 bases, with 13 bases between them. Germline CDR1 is SGHAT and CDR2 is FQDESV (reference sequence). CDR3: CASSPAGAHNSPLHF. The CDR3 nucleotides are TGTGCCAGCAGCCCAGCTGGGGCTCATAATTCACCCCTCCACTTT. The full variable domain, in which reference TRBV11-1 and TRBJ1-6 provide the parts outside the CDR3, is EAEVAQSPRYKITEKSQAVAFWCDPISGHATLYWYRQILGQGPELLVQFQDESVVDDSQLPKDRFSAERLKGVDSTLKIQPAELGDSAMYLCASSPAGAHNSPLHFGNGTRLTVT.

This clone has just a few counts. The chain has TRBV5-1 and TRBJ1-1, with D uncertain. There are 13 residues in the CDR3. Germline V gene data show CDR1 as SGHRS and CDR2 as YFSETQ. Trimming took off 0 bases at V and 4 bases at J, with 7 bases between the two ends. CDR3 sequence reads: CASSLGGPTEAFF. The CDR3 bases are TGCGCCAGCAGCTTGGGAGGGCCCACTGAAGCTTTCTTT.

The chain recombines TRBV5-1 with TRBJ2-7; D may be TRBD2 (5 bases). Between the trimmed V and J ends, which lost 6 bases and 6 bases, there was a span of 13 bases. Germline V gene data show CDR1 as SGHRS and CDR2 as YFSETQ. The length of the CDR3 is 12 residues. The CDR3 nucleotides read TGCGCCAGCACCAGGACGGCGGGCGAGCAGTACTTC. As protein: CASTRTAGEQYF.

This clone turned up a few times. The genes are TRBV14 and TRBJ1-1, with 7 bases matching TRBD1. J was trimmed by 2 bases and V by 4 bases; bases with no gene match: 7. Germline V lookup: CDR1 SGHDN, CDR2 FVKESK. The length of the CDR3 is 15 residues. In DNA, the CDR3 is TGTGCCAGCAGCCGGACCGACAGGGCAAACACTGAAGCTTTCTTT. Translating it yields CASSRTDRANTEAFF.

This clone was observed a handful of times. V and J are TRBV5-1 and TRBJ2-1, with 10 bases matching TRBD2. Germline CDR1 is SGHRS and CDR2 is YFSETQ. V trimming: 4 bases; J trimming: 5 bases; junction bases outside the gene matches: 9. The CDR3 has 16 residues. The CDR3 region is CASSRRTSGYNNEQFF. The CDR3 DNA reads as TGCGCCAGCAGCCGTAGGACTAGCGGATATAACAATGAGCAGTTCTTC.

The CDR3, as DNA: TGCAGCGTTCGAATTCTGGCGAACACTGAAGCTTTCTTT. Its protein is CSVRILANTEAFF. This chain joins TRBV29-1 and TRBJ1-1, with D uncertain. This CDR3 has 13 residues. Between the trimmed V and J ends, which lost 5 bases and 1 base, there was a span of 11 bases. The germline CDR1 and CDR2 sequences are SQVTM and ANQGSEA.

In its sample, this clone was seen a few times. V usage is TRBV9 and J usage is TRBJ2-3; tentative D call: TRBD2 (6 bases). Germline assignment: CDR1 SGDLS and CDR2 YYNGEE. This CDR3 spans 15 amino acids. Trimming left V 0 bases short and J 6 bases short, with 14 bases between. The CDR3 protein is CASSVELASEDTQYF. For the CDR3, the DNA is TGTGCCAGCAGCGTAGAGTTGGCTAGCGAGGATACGCAGTATTTT.

The chain has TRBV4-1 and TRBJ1-4; D call uncertain. This CDR3 has 13 amino acids. Germline-derived CDR1 and CDR2 are MGHRA and YSYEKL. With 1 base removed from V and 5 bases from J, the gap between germline ends came to 5 bases. The DNA of the CDR3 is TGCGCCAGCAGCCAAGGGCCAAATGAAAAACTGTTTTTT. It encodes CASSQGPNEKLFF.

In this sample, this clone turned up a few times. The chain has TRBV7-9 and TRBJ2-5, with D possibly TRBD2 on 6 matching bases. CDR1 and CDR2 (germline): SEHNR, FQNEAQ (reference sequence). V was cut by 5 bases and J by 9 bases, with 10 bases left in between. The length of the CDR3 is 11 residues. The CDR3 sequence is CASSGGSSQYF. The CDR3 nucleotides are TGTGCCAGCAGCGGGGGGAGTTCCCAGTACTTC.

The table lists this clone with a few counts. The J gene is TRBJ1-6, the V gene TRBV7-2; no firm D call. CDR3 size: 15 residues. Trimming left V 1 base short and J 10 bases short, with 14 bases between. CDR1 and CDR2 from the germline V gene are SGHTA and FQGNSA. The CDR3 loop is CASSLGRARGSPLHF. CDR3 nucleotides: TGTGCCAGCAGCTTAGGTCGGGCACGGGGATCACCCCTCCACTTT.

This clone was counted a few times. J is TRBJ2-5 and V is TRBV4-1, with D possibly matching TRBD2 (6 bases). The V end was cut by 1 base, the J end by 4 bases, with 10 bases between. The CDR3 runs to 14 residues. Germline CDR1 reads MGHRA; CDR2 reads YSYEKL. The CDR3 nucleotides are TGCGCCAGCAGCCAAGGGACCGGGGGAGAGACCCAGTACTTC. It yields the protein CASSQGTGGETQYF.

This chain connects TRBV30 to TRBJ1-5, with TRBD1 as a possible D gene (5 bases). The CDR3 contains 13 residues. From germline, CDR1 is GTSNPN and CDR2 SVGIG (reference sequence). The V and J ends lost 1 base and 6 bases respectively, with 10 bases between them. The CDR3 region is CAWSGRGGQPQHF. The CDR3 DNA sequence: TGTGCCTGGAGTGGGAGGGGCGGTCAGCCCCAGCATTTT.

This clone was found a few times. The chain is built from TRBV7-3 and TRBJ2-1; D possibly corresponds to TRBD2 (6 bases). V lost 7 bases to trimming and J lost 0 bases, with 16 bases between them. CDR3 size: 16 residues. Germline V gene sequence: CDR1 SGHTA, CDR2 FQGTGA. The CDR3 region is CASTPRAGSSYNEQFF. The CDR3 DNA sequence: TGTGCCAGCACCCCTAGGGCGGGGAGCTCCTACAATGAGCAGTTCTTC. Together with reference TRBV7-3 and TRBJ2-1, the CDR3 gives the full variable domain: GAGVSQTPSNKVTEKGKYVELRCDPISGHTALYWYRQSLGQGPEFLIYFQGTGAADDSGLPNDRFFAVRPEGSVSTLKIQRTERGDSAVYLCASTPRAGSSYNEQFFGPGTRLTVL.

This chain's CDR3 is CATSRAINTEAFF. CDR3 coding DNA: TGTGCCACCAGCCGAGCCATTAACACTGAAGCTTTCTTT. V gene TRBV15 combines with J gene TRBJ1-1, with no clear D. V was trimmed by 5 bases and J by 2 bases, leaving 9 bases between them. This CDR3 region has 13 residues. Germline loops: CDR1 LNHNV, CDR2 YYDKDF (reference sequence).

The CDR3 DNA reads as TGTGCCAGCAGCCAAGAAGGGGCCTATACAGATACGCAGTATTTT. Its protein product is CASSQEGAYTDTQYF. This chain connects TRBV4-2 to TRBJ2-3; possible D gene TRBD1, 5 bases. The CDR3 is made up of 15 amino acids. Germline-derived CDR1 and CDR2 are LGHNA and YNFKEQ. Trimming pared 0 bases from V and 3 bases from J, leaving 10 bases between.

This clone appeared a few times. The chain is built from TRBV30 and TRBJ2-1, with TRBD1 matching 12 bases. Trimming removed 8 bases from V and 7 bases from J; junction bases left unmatched: 9. This CDR3 is 14 amino acids long. Germline V lookup: CDR1 GTSNPN, CDR2 SVGIG (reference sequence). CDR3 DNA: TGTGCCCGCTCGCCGGGACAGGGGGCTAATGAGCAGTTCTTC. Amino acids: CARSPGQGANEQFF.

This clone was seen repeatedly, ten times or more. The J gene is TRBJ2-3, the V gene TRBV27, with a tentative D call TRBD2 (5 bases). The CDR3 covers 10 residues. V lost 11 bases and J lost 3, with 6 bases in between. Germline assignment: CDR1 MNHEY and CDR2 SMNVEV (reference sequence). CDR3 nucleotides: TGTGCCTCGGGGACAGATACGCAGTATTTT. Its translation: CASGTDTQYF.

V gene TRBV28 combines with J gene TRBJ2-3, with 10 positions matching TRBD2. The CDR3 runs to 14 residues. V shed 5 bases and J 5 bases; nucleotides not matched to a gene: 4. Germline V lookup: CDR1 MDHEN, CDR2 SYDVKM. The CDR3 is CASSPAGGVDTQYF. CDR3 in DNA: TGTGCCAGCAGTCCAGCGGGGGGGGTAGATACGCAGTATTTT.

Only a few counts were recorded for this clone. J is TRBJ1-2 and V is TRBV18, with a possible D match to TRBD1 (5 bases). The CDR3 is made up of 17 amino acids. Trimming shortened V by 2 bases and J by 4 bases, and 20 bases separated the two germline ends. Germline-derived CDR1 and CDR2 are KGHSH and LQKENI. CDR3 residues: CASSPFPVGQGLYGYTF. The CDR3 DNA reads as TGTGCCAGCTCACCATTTCCCGTCGGCCAGGGCCTCTATGGCTACACCTTC.

This clone has only a few counts. V and J are TRBV9 and TRBJ1-1; 7 bases line up with TRBD1. The V and J ends lost 0 bases and 5 bases, in that order; junction bases with no gene match: 7. CDR1 is SGDLS, CDR2 YYNGEE, per germline. The CDR3 loop spans 15 amino acids. This CDR3 is CASSVASQGVTEAFF. The CDR3 DNA sequence: TGTGCCAGCAGCGTAGCTTCCCAGGGGGTTACTGAAGCTTTCTTT.

In its sample, this clone was seen a few times. The genes are TRBV18 and TRBJ2-6; 7 bases map to TRBD1. The trim removed 3 bases at V and 0 bases at J, leaving 5 bases unmatched. Per the germline V gene, CDR1 is KGHSH and CDR2 is LQKENI. The CDR3 covers 17 residues. In DNA, the CDR3 is TGTGCCAGCTCACCGGCAGGGGGAAGCTCTGGGGCCAACGTCCTGACTTTC. Protein product: CASSPAGGSSGANVLTF.

This clone has just a few counts. The chain carries TRBV6-4 and TRBJ1-5; unclear D gene. Germline-derived CDR1 and CDR2 are MRHNA and SNTAGT. CDR3 length: 18 amino acids. Trimming left V 4 bases short and J 0 bases short, with 19 bases between. The CDR3: CASSVGSPSLVSNQPQHF. In nucleotides, the CDR3 is TGTGCCAGCAGTGTCGGAAGCCCATCCCTAGTTAGCAATCAGCCCCAGCATTTT.